Listed below are T cell receptor beta chains from one sample, sequenced in a study of blood T cells in healthy people across ages. Each CDR3 protein gets one entry after TCRdb re-called the 5' RACE reads with MiXCR. Of 1.5 million to 2 million distinct CDR3 sequences listed, 28% are singletons. The specimen was blood. The receptor source for this set is a woman aged 25 to 39 in good health. Each CDR3 is given with its conserved first and last residue. Each record gives: D gene, V gene, J gene, clone size, CDR3 protein, CDR3 DNA. D genes are given only for firm matches. The size entry is marked missing in some rows and otherwise reads once, few, many or a size class.

D: TRBD1
V: TRBV6-2/TRBV6-3
J: TRBJ2-7
size: few
CDR3: CASSGPGTGSHEQYF
DNA: TGTGCCAGCAGTGGCCCTGGGACAGGGTCCCACGAGCAGTACTTC

D: .
V: TRBV29-1
J: TRBJ1-5
size: many
CDR3: CSVGGPNQPQHF
DNA: TGCAGCGTTGGGGGACCAAATCAGCCCCAGCATTTT

D: .
V: TRBV6-6
J: TRBJ2-3
size: .
CDR3: CASGGSPDTQYF
DNA: TGTGCCTCGGGGGGCTCGCCAGATACGCAGTATTTT

D: TRBD1
V: TRBV7-2
J: TRBJ2-1
size: .
CDR3: CASSLLQGTIVGNEQFF
DNA: TGTGCCAGCAGCTTACTACAGGGGACGATCGTGGGGAATGAGCAGTTCTTC

D: .
V: TRBV6-5
J: TRBJ1-4
size: .
CDR3: CASSPRLIATNEKLFF
DNA: TGTGCCAGCAGTCCTCGCCTAATTGCAACTAATGAAAAACTGTTTTTT

D: TRBD1
V: TRBV5-1
J: TRBJ2-7
size: few
CDR3: CASSRVGGTGGGEQYF
DNA: TGCGCCAGCAGCCGAGTCGGCGGGACAGGGGGAGGCGAGCAGTACTTC

D: .
V: TRBV7-9
J: TRBJ2-7
size: .
CDR3: CASSFDLTNAYEQYF
DNA: TGTGCCAGCAGCTTCGACCTCACAAACGCCTACGAGCAGTACTTC

D: .
V: TRBV3-1
J: TRBJ2-7
size: few
CDR3: CASSPNSGSYEQYF
DNA: TGTGCCAGCAGCCCCAATAGCGGAAGCTACGAGCAGTACTTC

D: .
V: TRBV4-3
J: TRBJ2-1
size: many
CDR3: CASSQDTGKNEQFF
DNA: TGCGCCAGCAGCCAAGATACTGGTAAGAATGAGCAGTTCTTC

D: .
V: TRBV20-1
J: TRBJ2-7
size: many
CDR3: CSAPGLYAGQYF
DNA: TGCAGTGCTCCGGGCCTCTACGCGGGGCAGTACTTC

D: .
V: TRBV7-2
J: TRBJ2-7
size: .
CDR3: CASSIPQGGGSAYEQYF
DNA: TGTGCCAGCAGCATACCCCAGGGGGGAGGGTCAGCCTACGAGCAGTACTTC

D: TRBD1
V: TRBV27
J: TRBJ1-2
size: .
CDR3: CASSKPGQGYGYTF
DNA: TGTGCCAGCAGTAAACCGGGACAGGGCTATGGCTACACCTTC

D: TRBD2
V: TRBV6-2/TRBV6-3
J: TRBJ2-1
size: .
CDR3: CASTRSGREAYNEQFF
DNA: TGTGCCAGCACCCGGTCCGGGCGGGAGGCCTACAATGAGCAGTTCTTC

D: .
V: TRBV16
J: TRBJ1-6
size: .
CDR3: CASSHGTFGSPLHF
DNA: TGTGCCAGCAGCCATGGGACGTTTGGTTCACCCCTCCACTTT

D: TRBD2
V: TRBV9
J: TRBJ2-5
size: .
CDR3: CASSVSGALAGGETQYF
DNA: TGTGCCAGCAGCGTGTCCGGGGCACTAGCGGGAGGAGAGACCCAGTACTTC

D: .
V: TRBV12-3/TRBV12-4
J: TRBJ1-1
size: .
CDR3: CASSYRGIPEAFF
DNA: TGTGCCAGCAGTTACCGGGGTATCCCTGAAGCTTTCTTT